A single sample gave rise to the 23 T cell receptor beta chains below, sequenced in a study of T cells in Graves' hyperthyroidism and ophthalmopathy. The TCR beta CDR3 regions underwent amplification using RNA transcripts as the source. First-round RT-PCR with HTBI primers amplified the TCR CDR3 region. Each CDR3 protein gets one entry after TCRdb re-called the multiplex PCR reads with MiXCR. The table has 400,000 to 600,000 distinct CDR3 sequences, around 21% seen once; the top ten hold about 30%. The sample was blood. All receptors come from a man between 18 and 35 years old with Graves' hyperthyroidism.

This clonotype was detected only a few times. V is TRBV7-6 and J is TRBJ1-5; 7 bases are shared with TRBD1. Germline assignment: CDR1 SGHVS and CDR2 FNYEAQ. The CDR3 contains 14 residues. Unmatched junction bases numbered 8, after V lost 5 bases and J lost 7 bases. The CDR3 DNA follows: TGTGCCAGCAGCCTGCGACAGGGAACCCAGCCCCAGCATTTT. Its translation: CASSLRQGTQPQHF.

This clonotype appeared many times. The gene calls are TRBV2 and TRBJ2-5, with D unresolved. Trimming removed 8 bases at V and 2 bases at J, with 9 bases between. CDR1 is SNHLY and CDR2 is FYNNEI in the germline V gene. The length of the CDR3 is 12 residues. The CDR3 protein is CASASIQETQYF. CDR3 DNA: TGTGCCAGCGCCAGTATACAAGAGACCCAGTACTTC.

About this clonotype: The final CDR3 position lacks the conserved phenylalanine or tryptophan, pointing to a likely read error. CDR3 amino acids: CASRDRVNTGELFL. The CDR3 region has the DNA TGTGCCAGCAGGGACAGGGTGAACACCGGGGAGCTGTTTTTG. The chain recombines TRBV12-3 or TRBV12-4 with TRBJ2-2; 8 nucleotides agree with TRBD1. V lost 6 bases and J lost 1; bases outside the gene matches: 1. The CDR3 is made up of 14 amino acids.

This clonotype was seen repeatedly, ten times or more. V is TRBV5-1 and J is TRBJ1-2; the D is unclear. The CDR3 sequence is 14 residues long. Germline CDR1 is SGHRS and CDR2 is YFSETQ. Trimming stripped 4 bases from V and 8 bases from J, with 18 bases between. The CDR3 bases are TGCGCCAGCAGCCTTGATTGGGCGACCTGGGGCTACACCTTC. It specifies CASSLDWATWGYTF.

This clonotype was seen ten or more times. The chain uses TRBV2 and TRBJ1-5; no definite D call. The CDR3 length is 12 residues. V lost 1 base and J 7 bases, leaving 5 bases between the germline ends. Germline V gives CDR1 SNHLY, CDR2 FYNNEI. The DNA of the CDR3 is TGTGCCAGCAGTGAAGAAAAGCAGCCCCAGCATTTT. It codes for CASSEEKQPQHF.

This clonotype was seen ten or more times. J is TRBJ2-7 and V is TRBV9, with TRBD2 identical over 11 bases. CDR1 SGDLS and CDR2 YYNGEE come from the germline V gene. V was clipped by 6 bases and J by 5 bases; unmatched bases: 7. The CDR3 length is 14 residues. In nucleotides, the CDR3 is TGTGCCAGCACTCCGGGACTAGCGGTCCACGAGCAGTACTTC. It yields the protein CASTPGLAVHEQYF.

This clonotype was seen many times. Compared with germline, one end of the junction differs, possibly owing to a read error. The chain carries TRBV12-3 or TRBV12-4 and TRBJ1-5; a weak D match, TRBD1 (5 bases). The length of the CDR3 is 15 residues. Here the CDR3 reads CASRPQGLGNQSQHF. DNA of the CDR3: TGTGCCAGCAGACCCCAGGGTCTCGGCAATCAGTCCCAGCATTTT.

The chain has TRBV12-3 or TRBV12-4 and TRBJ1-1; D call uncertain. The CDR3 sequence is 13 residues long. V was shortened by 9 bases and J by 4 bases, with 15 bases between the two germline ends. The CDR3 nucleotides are TGTGCCAGTTTTGGGCAGCGGGGCACTGAAGCTTTCTTT. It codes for CASFGQRGTEAFF.

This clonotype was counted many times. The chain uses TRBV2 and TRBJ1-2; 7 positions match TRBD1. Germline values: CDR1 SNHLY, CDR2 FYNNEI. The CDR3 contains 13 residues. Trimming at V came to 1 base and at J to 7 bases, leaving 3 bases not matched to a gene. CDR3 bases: TGTGCCAGCAGTGAAGAGGGGACAGCTGGCTACACCTTC. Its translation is CASSEEGTAGYTF.

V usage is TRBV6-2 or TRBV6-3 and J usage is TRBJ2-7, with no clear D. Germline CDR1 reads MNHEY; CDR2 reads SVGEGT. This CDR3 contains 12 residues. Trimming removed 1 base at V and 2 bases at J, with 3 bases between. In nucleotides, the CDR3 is TGTGCCAGCAGTTACTACGCCTACGAGCAGTACTTC. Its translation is CASSYYAYEQYF.

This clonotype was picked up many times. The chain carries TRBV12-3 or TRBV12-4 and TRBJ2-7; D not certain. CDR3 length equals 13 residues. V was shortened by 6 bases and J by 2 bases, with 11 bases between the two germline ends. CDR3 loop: CASSIGKTYEQYF. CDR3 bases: TGTGCCAGCAGCATAGGGAAAACCTACGAGCAGTACTTC.

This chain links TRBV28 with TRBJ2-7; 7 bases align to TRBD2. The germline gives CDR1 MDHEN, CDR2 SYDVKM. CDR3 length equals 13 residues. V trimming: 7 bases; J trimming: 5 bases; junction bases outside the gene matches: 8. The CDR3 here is CASIPGGFHEQYF. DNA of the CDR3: TGTGCCAGCATCCCGGGGGGTTTCCACGAGCAGTACTTC.

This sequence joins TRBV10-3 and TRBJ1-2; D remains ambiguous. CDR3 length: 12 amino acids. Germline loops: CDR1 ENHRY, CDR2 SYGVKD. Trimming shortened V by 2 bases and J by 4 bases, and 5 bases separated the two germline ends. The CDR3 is CAISEQSYGYTF. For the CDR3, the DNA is TGTGCCATCAGTGAGCAGTCCTATGGCTACACCTTC.

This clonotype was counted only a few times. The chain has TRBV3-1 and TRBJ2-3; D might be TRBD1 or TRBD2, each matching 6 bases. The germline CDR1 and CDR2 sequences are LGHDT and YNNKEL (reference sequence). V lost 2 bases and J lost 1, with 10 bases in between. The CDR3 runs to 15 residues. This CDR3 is CASSQRGARTDTQYF. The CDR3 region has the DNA TGTGCCAGCAGCCAAAGGGGGGCCCGCACAGATACGCAGTATTTT.

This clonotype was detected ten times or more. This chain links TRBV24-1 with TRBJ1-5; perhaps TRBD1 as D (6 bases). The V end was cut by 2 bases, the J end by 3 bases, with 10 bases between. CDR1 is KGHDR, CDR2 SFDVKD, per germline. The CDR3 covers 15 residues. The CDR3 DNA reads TGTGCCACCAGTGATTCCAGGGGACCCAATCAGCCCCAGCATTTT. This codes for CATSDSRGPNQPQHF.

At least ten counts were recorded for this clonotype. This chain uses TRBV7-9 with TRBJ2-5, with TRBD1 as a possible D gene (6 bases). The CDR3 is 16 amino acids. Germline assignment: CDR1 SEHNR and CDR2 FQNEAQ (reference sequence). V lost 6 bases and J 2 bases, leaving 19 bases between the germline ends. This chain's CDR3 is CASRSQGNREQETQYF. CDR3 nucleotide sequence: TGTGCCAGCAGATCCCAGGGGAACAGGGAACAAGAGACCCAGTACTTC.

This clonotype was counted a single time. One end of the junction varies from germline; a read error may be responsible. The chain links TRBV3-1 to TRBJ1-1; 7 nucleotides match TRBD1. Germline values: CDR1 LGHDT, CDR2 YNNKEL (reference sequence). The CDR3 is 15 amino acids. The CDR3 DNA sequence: TGTGCCAGCAGCCACCGGGACAGCGGGAACACTGAAGCTTTCTTC. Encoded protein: CASSHRDSGNTEAFF.

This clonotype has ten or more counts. The CDR3 DNA sequence: TGTGCCAGCACTGGGTCAGGCTACGAGCAGTACTTC. Its protein is CASTGSGYEQYF. The chain employs TRBV2 and TRBJ2-7; no reliable D call. Trimming stripped 7 bases from V and 3 bases from J, with 10 bases between. Per the germline V gene, CDR1 is SNHLY and CDR2 is FYNNEI. This CDR3 spans 12 amino acids.

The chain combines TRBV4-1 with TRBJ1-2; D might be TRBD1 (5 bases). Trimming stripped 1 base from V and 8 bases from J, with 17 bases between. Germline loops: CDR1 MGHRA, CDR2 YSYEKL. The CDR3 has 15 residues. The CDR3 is CASSQVGRSRVGYTF. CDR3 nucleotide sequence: TGCGCCAGCAGCCAAGTGGGACGGTCGCGAGTGGGCTACACCTTC.

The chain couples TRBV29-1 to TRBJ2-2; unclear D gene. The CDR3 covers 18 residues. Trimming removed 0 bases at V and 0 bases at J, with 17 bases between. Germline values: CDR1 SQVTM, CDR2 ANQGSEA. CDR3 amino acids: CSVEDLIEHFPNTGELFF. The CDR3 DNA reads TGCAGCGTTGAAGATCTTATCGAACACTTCCCGAACACCGGGGAGCTGTTTTTT.

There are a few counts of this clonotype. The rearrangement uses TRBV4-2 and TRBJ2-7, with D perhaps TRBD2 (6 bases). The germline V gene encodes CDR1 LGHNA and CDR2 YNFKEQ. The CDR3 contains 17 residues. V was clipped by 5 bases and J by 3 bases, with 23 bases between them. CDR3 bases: TGTGCCAGCAGCACACCTCCCCGGTTAGGAGGGCTCTACGAGCAGTACTTC. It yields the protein CASSTPPRLGGLYEQYF.

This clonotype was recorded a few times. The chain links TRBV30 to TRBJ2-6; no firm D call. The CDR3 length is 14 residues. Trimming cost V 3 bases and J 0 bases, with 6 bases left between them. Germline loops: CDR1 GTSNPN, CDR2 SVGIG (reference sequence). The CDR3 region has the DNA TGTGCCTGGAGCCCATCCTCTGGGGCCAACGTCCTGACTTTC. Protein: CAWSPSSGANVLTF.

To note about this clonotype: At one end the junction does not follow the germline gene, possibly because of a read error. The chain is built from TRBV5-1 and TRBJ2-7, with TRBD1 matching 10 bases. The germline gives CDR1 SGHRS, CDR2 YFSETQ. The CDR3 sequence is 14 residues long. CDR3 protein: CASSWDRGSYEQCF. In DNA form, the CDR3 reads TGCGCCAGCAGCTGGGACAGGGGTAGTTACGAGCAGTGCTTC.